The clone carrying this TCR beta chain was recorded only once. As yet, its antigen is unknown. Germline V gene data show CDR1 as SGHRS and CDR2 as YFSETQ. Trimming cost V 2 bases and J 2 bases, with 15 bases left between them. This CDR3 contains 16 residues. The sample is drawn from a study of T cell responses to AZD1222 COVID-19 vaccine. The protocol was immunoSEQ multiplex PCR, while the TCRdb copy is restricted to in-frame clones and leaves out a portion. The sample contains about 100,000 clones, around nine tenths of which appear only once. General study findings and limits: Clonal diversity was possibly underestimated, and the donors were mostly white British, with more females.

The chain couples TRBV5-1 to TRBJ2-3; no definite D call. This receptor was obtained from an adult in good health. The source was peripheral blood, collected on day 0 of AZD1222 vaccination. The CDR3 DNA is TGCGCCAGCAGCTTATTAGGTATATCAGTCACAGATACGCAGTATTTT. Its protein product is CASSLLGISVTDTQYF.